The 22 T cell receptor beta chains below were found in one sample sequenced in a study of cytomegalovirus exposure and HLA in healthy donors. Primers: 60 Vbeta forward and 13 Jbeta reverse. Method: immunoSEQ multiplex PCR; TCRdb's copy keeps in-frame clones and lacks some. The sample carries tens of thousands of clones, over 70% recorded once. The sample taken for sequencing was PBMCs. The origin of the receptors is a middle-aged woman in good health and CMV-seronegative.

This clone was found once. The chain employs TRBV25-1 and TRBJ1-2; tentatively, D is TRBD1 (6 bases). Germline CDR1 and CDR2: MGHDK and SYGVNS. The V end was cut by 3 bases, the J end by 2 bases, with 10 bases between. There are 14 residues in the CDR3. The CDR3 is CASSDWGRNYGYTF. The CDR3 DNA is TGTGCCAGCAGTGATTGGGGGCGGAACTATGGCTACACCTTC.

The rearrangement joins TRBV5-1 to TRBJ2-5, with 10 bases matching TRBD2. This CDR3 has 17 amino acids. V lost 0 bases and J lost 2; bases outside the gene matches: 7. Per the germline V gene, CDR1 is SGHRS and CDR2 is YFSETQ. The CDR3 nucleotides read TGCGCCAGCAGCTTGGTTCCTAGCGGGGGAGGGCAAGAGACCCAGTACTTC. Protein product: CASSLVPSGGGQETQYF.

The chain uses TRBV6-5 and TRBJ2-3; 7 positions agree with TRBD2. The CDR3 runs 14 residues. J lost 1 base, V lost 9 bases, and 7 bases had no gene match. The germline V gene has CDR1 MNHEY and CDR2 SVGAGI. CDR3 sequence reads: CASAGEVGTDTQYF. As DNA, the CDR3 is TGTGCCAGTGCGGGGGAGGTTGGCACAGATACGCAGTATTTT.

The genes are TRBV15 and TRBJ2-2; no clear D gene. Germline assignment: CDR1 LNHNV and CDR2 YYDKDF (reference sequence). Trimming took off 0 bases at V and 2 bases at J, with 13 bases between the two ends. The CDR3 consists of 17 residues. In DNA, the CDR3 is TGTGCCACCAGCAGAGACCGGCTAGTCGGAAACACCGGGGAGCTGTTTTTT. It translates to CATSRDRLVGNTGELFF.

The table lists this clone with a few counts. The chain has TRBV7-2 and TRBJ1-5; 7 nucleotides agree with TRBD1. With V trimmed by 5 bases and J by 5 bases, 6 bases remained unmatched. Germline V gene sequence: CDR1 SGHTA, CDR2 FQGNSA. The CDR3 is 14 amino acids. The CDR3 DNA reads TGTGCCAGCAGCCTGACAGGGAATGATCAGCCCCAGCATTTT. Translation gives CASSLTGNDQPQHF. The entire variable domain, with the rest obtained from reference TRBV7-2 and TRBJ1-5, is as follows: GAGVSQSPSNKVTEKGKDVELRCDPISGHTALYWYRQSLGQGLEFLIYFQGNSAPDKSGLPSDRFSAERTGGSVSTLTIQRTQQEDSAVYLCASSLTGNDQPQHFGDGTRLSIL.

This rearrangement joins TRBV14 to TRBJ1-1; TRBD1 agrees at 9 bases. The CDR3 is 14 amino acids. Germline CDR1 SGHDN, CDR2 FVKESK. Trimming removed 4 bases from V and 4 bases from J; junction bases left unmatched: 4. CDR3 coding DNA: TGTGCCAGCAGCCTTGGACAGGGGTTCACTGAAGCTTTCTTT. Amino acids: CASSLGQGFTEAFF.

The V and J genes are TRBV12-5 and TRBJ1-1; the match to TRBD1 covers 8 bases. The CDR3 is 13 amino acids. The germline V gene encodes CDR1 LGHNT and CDR2 FRNRAP. V dropped 6 bases and J dropped 6; count of bases not matched to a gene: 6. This CDR3 reads CASGLGQGAEAFF. The CDR3, as DNA: TGTGCTAGTGGCCTTGGACAGGGAGCTGAAGCTTTCTTT.

The J gene is TRBJ2-6, the V gene TRBV7-9; the D gene is possibly TRBD1 (5 bases). Germline CDR1 reads SEHNR; CDR2 reads FQNEAQ (reference sequence). The CDR3 covers 19 residues. Deletions cut 0 bases from V and 1 base from J, with 16 bases between. Here the CDR3 DNA reads TGTGCCAGCAGCTTAGCGCTTAGGGGCTACACATCTGGGGCCAACGTCCTGACTTTC. This encodes CASSLALRGYTSGANVLTF.

This sequence joins TRBV5-4 and TRBJ1-4; D gene ambiguous. The CDR3 totals 14 residues. Looked up from germline, CDR1 is SGHNT and CDR2 is YYREEE (reference sequence). The V and J ends lost 2 bases and 7 bases respectively, with 12 bases between them. The CDR3 loop is CASSLLGISEKLFF. CDR3 nucleotides: TGTGCCAGCAGCTTACTAGGGATCAGTGAAAAACTGTTTTTT.

This chain uses TRBV28 with TRBJ1-5, with D perhaps matching TRBD1 (6 bases). Germline V gene lookup returns CDR1 MDHEN and CDR2 SYDVKM. V lost 6 bases and J 7 bases, leaving 13 bases between the germline ends. The CDR3 loop spans 13 amino acids. CDR3 bases: TGTGCCAGCAGGCAGGGGTTCGGGCAGCCCCAGCATTTT. Its translation is CASRQGFGQPQHF.

The rearrangement uses TRBV5-4 and TRBJ2-5, with 7 bases that match TRBD2. Germline assignment: CDR1 SGHNT and CDR2 YYREEE (reference sequence). The trim removed 0 bases at V and 6 bases at J, leaving 8 bases unmatched. The CDR3 extends over 15 amino acids. The CDR3 region is CASSLAGASGQTQYF. CDR3 DNA: TGTGCCAGCAGCTTGGCCGGAGCTAGCGGACAGACCCAGTACTTC.

J is TRBJ2-1 and V is TRBV30; TRBD2 matches at 7 bases. This CDR3 spans 14 amino acids. The germline V gene has CDR1 GTSNPN and CDR2 SVGIG (reference sequence). Unmatched junction bases numbered 5, after V lost 4 bases and J lost 2 bases. The CDR3 DNA reads as TGTGCCTGGACCCCGGGACTAACCTACAATGAGCAGTTCTTC. It specifies CAWTPGLTYNEQFF.

The V and J genes are TRBV2 and TRBJ2-5; tentative D call: TRBD1 (6 bases). Germline CDR1 and CDR2: SNHLY and FYNNEI. The CDR3 has 13 amino acids. The ends were cut back, 11 bases at V and 2 bases at J, with 15 bases in the middle. CDR3 sequence reads: CAGQSTGQETQYF. CDR3 DNA: TGTGCCGGACAATCGACAGGTCAAGAGACCCAGTACTTC.

This clone appeared a single time. The CDR3 nucleotides read TGTGCCAGCAGTACTGACAGGGGAGATCAGCCCCAGCATTTT. It yields the protein CASSTDRGDQPQHF. V gene TRBV2 combines with J gene TRBJ1-5, with 8 bases matching TRBD1. V was clipped by 5 bases and J by 5 bases; unmatched bases: 5. The CDR3 has 14 amino acids. The germline CDR1 and CDR2 sequences are SNHLY and FYNNEI.

The chain employs TRBV4-2 and TRBJ2-3, with 7 positions matching TRBD2. Germline V gene sequence: CDR1 LGHNA, CDR2 YNFKEQ. The CDR3 spans 16 residues. Trimming at V came to 4 bases and at J to 3 bases, leaving 10 bases not matched to a gene. CDR3 protein: CASSRATSVSTDTQYF. The DNA of the CDR3 is TGTGCCAGCAGCCGGGCTACTAGCGTGTCGACAGATACGCAGTATTTT.

This chain links TRBV2 with TRBJ2-3; D remains unclear. Germline V CDR1 and CDR2: SNHLY, FYNNEI. Trimming stripped 6 bases from V and 3 bases from J, with 13 bases between. The CDR3 is 14 amino acids. The CDR3 sequence is CASSSWWRTDTQYF. The CDR3, as DNA: TGTGCCAGCAGCAGTTGGTGGCGGACAGATACGCAGTATTTT.

This clone was seen a single time. The rearrangement uses TRBV5-1 and TRBJ2-2; possible D gene TRBD1, 6 bases. Looked up from germline, CDR1 is SGHRS and CDR2 is YFSETQ. Trimming shortened V by 3 bases and J by 4 bases, and 16 bases separated the two germline ends. The CDR3 extends over 16 amino acids. The DNA for the CDR3 is TGCGCCAGCAGCTCCAGGGGTTGGCGAGGCACCGGGGAGCTGTTTTTT. As protein: CASSSRGWRGTGELFF.

J is TRBJ2-7 and V is TRBV4-1; possibly TRBD2 for D (5 bases). The V end lost 1 base, the J end lost 3 bases, and 13 bases lay between the germline ends. Germline CDR1 and CDR2: MGHRA and YSYEKL. This CDR3 spans 15 amino acids. CDR3 in amino acids: CASSQGVFGSYEQYF. In nucleotides, the CDR3 is TGCGCCAGCAGCCAAGGGGTTTTTGGGAGCTACGAGCAGTACTTC.

The chain has TRBV10-3 and TRBJ2-3; D ambiguous. The V end lost 2 bases, the J end lost 6 bases, and 12 bases lay between the germline ends. This CDR3 has 14 amino acids. Germline V lookup: CDR1 ENHRY, CDR2 SYGVKD. CDR3 protein: CAISEIPEADTQYF. CDR3 coding DNA: TGTGCCATCAGTGAGATCCCCGAGGCGGATACGCAGTATTTT.

The genes are TRBV2 and TRBJ2-3, with TRBD1 matching 7 bases. Germline trimming cut 7 bases from V and 6 bases from J; bases unmatched to any gene: 4. Germline V lookup: CDR1 SNHLY, CDR2 FYNNEI. This CDR3 is 12 amino acids long. The CDR3 reads CASTLQGDTQYF. CDR3 DNA sequence: TGTGCCAGCACCTTACAGGGGGATACGCAGTATTTT.

This clone is a singleton in its sample. The chain carries TRBV10-1 and TRBJ2-3, with 7 nucleotides matching TRBD2. The junction had 11 bases not matched to a gene; V was cut back by 3 bases and J by 5 bases. The V gene's germline CDR1 is WNHNN and CDR2 SYGVQD (reference sequence). The length of the CDR3 is 16 residues. CDR3 nucleotides: TGCGCCAGCAGTGAAATAGGGCGGACTAGACAAGATACGCAGTATTTT. This codes for CASSEIGRTRQDTQYF.

The chain joins TRBV12-1 to TRBJ2-7; the listed D gene, TRBD1, was not tested against the DNA. TRBV12-1 is a listed pseudogene. The CDR3 spans 16 residues. CDR3 coding DNA: TGTGCCAGCAGCTTTGCCACTGACAGGGGACGGTTGGAGCAGTACTTC. This encodes CASSFATDRGRLEQYF.